This T cell receptor (beta chain) was profiled in a study of cytomegalovirus exposure and HLA in healthy donors. Notes on this clone: Its target is not known.

A multiplex PCR was run with 60 Vbeta primers and 13 Jbeta primers. Sequenced by immunoSEQ multiplex PCR; TCRdb stores in-frame clones only, minus some. The sample includes roughly 110,000 clones, approximately 74% of them seen just once. Findings and caveats of the study: The likely origin of a cluster of highly shared sequence variants was a sequencing artifact. In a later analysis, a missense DCLRE1C variant was linked to TCR beta V- and J-gene trimming.

Germline V lookup: CDR1 SGHRS, CDR2 YFSETQ. Trimming took off 5 bases at V and 0 bases at J, with 14 bases between the two ends. The CDR3 is 15 amino acids. This rearrangement joins TRBV5-1 to TRBJ2-5, with D perhaps matching TRBD1 (6 bases). Material: PBMCs. This clonotype was sampled from a woman between 40 and 55 years old in good health and CMV-seropositive. The CDR3 DNA reads as TGCGCCAGCAGTTTTATCGGACAGTACCAAGAGACCCAGTACTTC. This gives the protein CASSFIGQYQETQYF.